The present T cell receptor beta chain was sequenced within a study of a mutant IDH1 vaccine in newly diagnosed glioma. Study background: Of the patients given treatment, around 62% were male and about 40% were female, and a mean age of around 41 years was recorded. Earlier therapy was either radiotherapy, temozolomide, or both, and most got both.

With respect to this clone: Its cognate antigen is unknown.

Time point noted: baseline, week 1 (first vaccination visit). Treatment meaning: pre-vaccination baseline after standard-of-care therapy. Each of the donors came in with new WHO grade 3 or 4 astrocytomas that were IDH1-mutant and ATRX-lost. Overall study findings and caveats: Changes in the top peripheral T cell clonotypes seemingly had no bearing on pseudoprogression.

Some clones are missing from TCRdb's copy, which holds only in-frame ones; the method was immunoSEQ multiplex PCR. The profile shows more than 80,000 clones, roughly 85% of them singletons. This CDR3 region has 14 residues. V lost 6 bases and J 1 base, leaving 12 bases between the germline ends. The germline CDR1 and CDR2 sequences are SGHTA and FQGNSA. The chain joins TRBV7-2 to TRBJ1-1; no firm D call. The source was PBMCs, collected from a glioma patient treated with radiotherapy, temozolomide or both. The receptor was isolated from a woman between 50 and 59 years old with glioma. The CDR3 nucleotides read TGTGCCAGCAGGCGACCGGCACGGAACACTGAAGCTTTCTTT. The encoded protein is CASRRPARNTEAFF.